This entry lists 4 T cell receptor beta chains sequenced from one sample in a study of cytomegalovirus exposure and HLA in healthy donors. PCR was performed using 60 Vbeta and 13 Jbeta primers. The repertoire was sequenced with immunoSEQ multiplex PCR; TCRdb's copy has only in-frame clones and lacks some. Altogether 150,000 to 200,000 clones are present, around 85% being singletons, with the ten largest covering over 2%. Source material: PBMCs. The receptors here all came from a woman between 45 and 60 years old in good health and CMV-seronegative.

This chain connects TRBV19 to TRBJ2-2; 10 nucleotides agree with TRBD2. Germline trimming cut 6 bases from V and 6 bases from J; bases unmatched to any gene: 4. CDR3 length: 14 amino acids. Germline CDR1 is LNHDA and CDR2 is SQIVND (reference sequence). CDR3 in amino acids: CASSLAGEAGELFF. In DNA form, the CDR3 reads TGTGCCAGTAGCCTAGCGGGAGAGGCCGGGGAGCTGTTTTTT.

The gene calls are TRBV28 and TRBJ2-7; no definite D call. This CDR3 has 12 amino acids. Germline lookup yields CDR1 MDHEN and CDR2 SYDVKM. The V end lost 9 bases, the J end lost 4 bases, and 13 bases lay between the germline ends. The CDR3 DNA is TGTGCCAGTAAGAGGCACGGGTACGAGCAGTACTTC. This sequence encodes CASKRHGYEQYF.

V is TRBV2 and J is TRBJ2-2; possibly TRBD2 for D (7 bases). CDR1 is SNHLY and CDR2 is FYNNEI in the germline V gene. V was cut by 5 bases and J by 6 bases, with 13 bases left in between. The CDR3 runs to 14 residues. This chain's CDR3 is CASSYDGGPGELFF. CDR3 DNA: TGTGCCAGCAGTTACGACGGGGGGCCCGGGGAGCTGTTTTTT.

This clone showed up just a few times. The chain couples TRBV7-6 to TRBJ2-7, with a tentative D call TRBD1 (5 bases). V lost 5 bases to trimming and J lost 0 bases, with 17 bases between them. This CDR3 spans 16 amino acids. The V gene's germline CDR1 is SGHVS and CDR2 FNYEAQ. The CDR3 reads CASSAGWAKPSYEQYF. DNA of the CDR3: TGTGCCAGCAGCGCAGGGTGGGCTAAACCCTCCTACGAGCAGTACTTC.